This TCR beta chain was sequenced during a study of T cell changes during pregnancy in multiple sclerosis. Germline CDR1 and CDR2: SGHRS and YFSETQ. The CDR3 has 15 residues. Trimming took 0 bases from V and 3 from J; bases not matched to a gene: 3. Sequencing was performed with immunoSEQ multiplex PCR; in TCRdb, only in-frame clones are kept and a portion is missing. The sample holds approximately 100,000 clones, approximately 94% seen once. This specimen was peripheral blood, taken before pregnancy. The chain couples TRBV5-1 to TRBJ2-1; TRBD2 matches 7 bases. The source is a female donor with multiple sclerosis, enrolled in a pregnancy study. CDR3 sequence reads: CASSLDLAVYNEQFF. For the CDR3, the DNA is TGCGCCAGCAGCTTGGATCTAGCGGTCTACAATGAGCAGTTCTTC.